Listed below are T cell receptor beta chains from one sample, sequenced in a study of T cells after somatic rescue of genetic block. TCRdb's table, derived via immunoSEQ multiplex PCR, lists solely in-frame clones and lacks some. The data hold 10,000 to 15,000 clones, with under 85% observed a single time. Sequencing was performed on peripheral blood mononuclear cells (PBMCs). These receptors came from a boy under 18. Both conserved end residues are part of each CDR3. Each record gives: CDR3 protein, CDR3 DNA, D gene, J gene, clone size, V gene. A D gene is named only where the DNA matches it firmly. Clone size is given for some rows only: seen once, a few or many times, or a class if the clone is expanded.

CDR3: CASRRGNTDTQYF; DNA: TGTGCCAGTAGGCGAGGGAACACAGATACGCAGTATTTT; D: -; J: TRBJ2-3; size: -; V: TRBV19
CDR3: CASRTVETDTQYF; DNA: TGTGCCAGCAGAACGGTGGAGACAGATACGCAGTATTTT; D: -; J: TRBJ2-3; size: -; V: TRBV5-4
CDR3: CASSLSSGAETQYF; DNA: TGTGCCAGCAGCTTATCATCAGGGGCGGAGACCCAGTACTTC; D: -; J: TRBJ2-5; size: medium-sized; V: TRBV11-2
CDR3: CASSYQGQGFYGYTF; DNA: TGTGCCAGCAGTTACCAGGGACAGGGGTTCTATGGCTACACCTTC; D: TRBD1; J: TRBJ1-2; size: -; V: TRBV6-5
CDR3: CASSDRGRGKGAAYEQYF; DNA: TGTGCCAGCAGTGATCGCGGCAGGGGAAAGGGGGCCGCCTACGAGCAGTACTTC; D: TRBD1; J: TRBJ2-7; size: -; V: TRBV25-1
CDR3: CAISEPPDRGQETQYF; DNA: TGTGCCATCAGTGAGCCGCCGGACAGGGGGCAAGAGACCCAGTACTTC; D: TRBD1; J: TRBJ2-5; size: -; V: TRBV6-1
CDR3: CASSLLATGVGYTF; DNA: TGTGCCAGCAGTTTGTTAGCAACAGGGGTCGGCTACACCTTC; D: TRBD1; J: TRBJ1-2; size: once; V: TRBV6-5
CDR3: CASSLQVGSSGANVLTF; DNA: TGTGCCAGCAGCCTACAGGTGGGAAGCTCTGGGGCCAACGTCCTGACTTTC; D: -; J: TRBJ2-6; size: -; V: TRBV13
CDR3: CASSLSGGNYEQYF; DNA: TGTGCCAGCAGTTTATCGGGGGGAAACTACGAGCAGTACTTC; D: -; J: TRBJ2-7; size: few; V: TRBV27
CDR3: CASSLGQVNSPLHF; DNA: TGTGCCAGTAGTTTGGGACAGGTGAATTCACCCCTCCACTTT; D: TRBD1; J: TRBJ1-6; size: -; V: TRBV19
CDR3: CSVGDRPGWAFF; DNA: TGCAGCGTTGGGGACAGGCCAGGTTGGGCTTTCTTT; D: TRBD1; J: TRBJ1-1; size: -; V: TRBV29-1
CDR3: CASSLSLWTSGSTDTQYF; DNA: TGTGCCAGCAGCTTGAGCCTTTGGACTAGCGGGAGCACAGATACGCAGTATTTT; D: TRBD2; J: TRBJ2-3; size: -; V: TRBV5-4
CDR3: CASSLTRQGVYEQYF; DNA: TGTGCCAGCAGCTTGACCCGACAGGGTGTATACGAGCAGTACTTC; D: TRBD1; J: TRBJ2-7; size: once; V: TRBV5-8
CDR3: CASSLWARVANKGTEAFF; DNA: TGTGCCAGCAGTTTATGGGCCAGGGTGGCAAACAAGGGCACTGAAGCTTTCTTT; D: -; J: TRBJ1-1; size: few; V: TRBV28
CDR3: CASSRWTSGSSSYEQYF; DNA: TGTGCCAGCAGCAGATGGACTAGCGGGTCCAGCTCCTACGAGCAGTACTTC; D: TRBD2; J: TRBJ2-7; size: few; V: TRBV5-5
CDR3: CASSKRVNTEAFF; DNA: TGTGCCAGCAGTAAACGGGTTAACACTGAAGCTTTCTTT; D: -; J: TRBJ1-1; size: -; V: TRBV6-5
CDR3: CASGSEVNEQFF; DNA: TGTGCTAGTGGTTCTGAGGTCAATGAGCAGTTCTTC; D: -; J: TRBJ2-1; size: -; V: TRBV12-5
CDR3: CASRSGASPYGYTF; DNA: TGTGCCAGCAGGTCAGGGGCTTCCCCCTATGGCTACACCTTC; D: -; J: TRBJ1-2; size: -; V: TRBV6-5
CDR3: CASSRDTYEQYF; DNA: TGTGCCAGCTCCCGGGACACCTACGAGCAGTACTTC; D: -; J: TRBJ2-7; size: -; V: TRBV6-5
CDR3: CASSLMGGPPSYEQYF; DNA: TGTGCCAGCAGTCTTATGGGGGGACCCCCTTCCTACGAGCAGTACTTC; D: -; J: TRBJ2-7; size: -; V: TRBV28